Below, one T cell receptor beta chain is given with its context. This clonotype was counted ten times or more. What antigen it recognizes has not been identified. The input lacks base qualities; no much larger clone sits a single base away. This record comes from a study of early T cells in non-severe SARS-CoV-2 infection (dated by TCRdb to the early 2020s). General notes on the study: Bulk RNA from unsorted whole blood was used for TCR sequencing, so alpha and beta chains could not be paired. Here is what the overall study found, with its caveats: VDJdb matching was skewed toward anti-spike CD8 responses and likely underestimated virus-specific expansions, missing private and CD4 specificities.

V is shortened by 8 bases, J by 0 bases, and the region joining them spans 19 bases. From a lookup of the germline V gene (reference sequence), CDR1 and CDR2 are LNHDA and SQIVND. The cysteine opens and the phenylalanine closes a CDR3 of 16 amino acids. Just CDR3 DNA is preserved here, 48 bases in frame from base 1. Set within a cohort of healthcare workers in London, UK, this nested case-control study involved weekly PCR testing of nasopharyngeal swabs along with blood sampling. Healthcare workers were enrolled in the week of the UK lockdown, from 23 to 31 March 2020, and were followed every week for up to roughly 15 weeks. The library was made by 5' RACE. Sequencing instrument: NextSeq 500. In the TCR library protocol, unique molecular identifiers were attached to individual cDNA molecules to correct for PCR bias and sequencing error. Both TCR alpha and beta chains were sequenced, and tight co-correlation was observed between alpha and beta sequence abundances in each sample. The source study handled its data this way. Decombinator V4 was used to perform V gene, J gene and CDR3 annotation of TCR sequences. Expanded TCRs were defined as changing significantly between any two time points under a Poisson model with p below 0.0001. Abundances of TCRs were expressed as counts per million after normalisation to the total number of TCRs sequenced in each sample. MAIT TCRs were defined by TRAV1-2 paired with TRAJ12, TRAJ20 or TRAJ33, and iNKT TCRs by TRAV10 paired with TRAJ18. VDJdb, accessed 1 November 2021, was searched for CMV, EBV and SARS-CoV-2 annotated TCRs, excluding TCRs annotated for multiple antigens. The public reads were quality trimmed at Q25 with fastp and then assembled into clones with MiXCR by TCRdb, keeping productive beta chains. Each CDR3 protein gets just one entry, which takes the most common genes and DNA from the rows behind it. TCRdb, not the authors, supplied the V and J calls. Within this sample are 50,000 to 60,000 distinct CDR3 sequences, with around 8.5% of them counted one time only. In total, the top ten clones hold around 20% of the sample.

Sequencing was performed on whole blood. The source of this sequence is an adult who was a healthcare worker with PCR-confirmed SARS-CoV-2 infection or an uninfected control (not recorded which). The chain links TRBV19 with TRBJ1-2; TRBD1 could be the D gene, as 5 bases match. The nucleotide sequence reads TGTGCCAGTCACCCGGTGGGCAGGGAGTCTAACTATGGCTACACCTTC. The translation is CASHPVGRESNYGYTF.